Sequencing of this T cell receptor (beta chain) was carried out in a study of T cells after yellow fever vaccination. As TCR cDNA was made by 5'RACE template switching, a universal primer site and UMIs were added. TCRdb analysed the 5' RACE reads with MiXCR anew, one entry per CDR3 protein. Counted here are about 340,000 distinct CDR3 sequences, approximately 13% occurring once; the ten biggest clones make up 3.2%. The ends were cut back, 6 bases at V and 3 bases at J, with 8 bases in the middle. This CDR3 contains 12 residues. CDR1 and CDR2 from the germline V gene are MNHNS and SASEGT. The clonotype comes from a man aged 18 to 29 who received the YFV17D yellow fever vaccine. The source was CD4+ T cells sorted from PBMCs, collected 15 days after the yellow fever booster vaccination. The chain uses TRBV6-1 and TRBJ1-2; D is unclear. The CDR3 loop is CASRAEDYGYTF. DNA of the CDR3: TGTGCCAGCAGAGCGGAGGACTATGGCTACACCTTC.